In this sample, the clone carrying this TCR beta chain turned up a few times. The sample originates from a study of blood T cell repertoires in COVID-19. For the study at large: The origin of the acute and convalescent COVID-19 samples was the United States, Italy and Spain. The analysed material was cDNA or gDNA that came from T cells, B-cell-depleted T cells, or PBMCs.

Trimming took 6 bases from V and 7 from J; bases not matched to a gene: 5. This CDR3 spans 14 amino acids. Germline V gene lookup returns CDR1 MNHEY and CDR2 SVGEGT. The data were produced by immunoSEQ multiplex PCR, yet TCRdb's version contains in-frame clones alone and is incomplete. The table lists a few hundred thousand clones, roughly 90% of them singletons, with under 8% in the top ten. The chain links TRBV6-2 or TRBV6-3 to TRBJ1-6; the match to TRBD1 covers 8 bases. The sample consisted of peripheral blood. The TCR was taken from a man aged 18 to 30 who had recovered from COVID-19. This CDR3 reads CASSPRTGNSPLHF. The CDR3 bases are TGTGCCAGCAGCCCTCGGACAGGGAATTCACCCCTCCACTTT.